Below are 21 T cell receptor beta chains sequenced from a single sample in a study of cytomegalovirus exposure and HLA in healthy donors. Use of 60 Vbeta and 13 Jbeta primers characterized the PCR. Libraries were prepared by immunoSEQ multiplex PCR; TCRdb keeps only in-frame clonotypes and omits some of them. Of under 200,000 clones in the sample, about 78% were seen once. What was sequenced was PBMCs. These receptors came from a man aged 35 to 55 in good health and CMV-seronegative.

The chain uses TRBV9 and TRBJ1-1; TRBD1 might be the D (5 bases). The CDR3 extends over 14 amino acids. Trimming left V 0 bases short and J 1 base short, with 7 bases between. The germline CDR1 and CDR2 sequences are SGDLS and YYNGEE. CDR3: CASSVDDRNTEAFF. CDR3 DNA: TGTGCCAGCAGCGTAGACGACAGGAACACTGAAGCTTTCTTT.

The chain combines TRBV7-2 with TRBJ2-4; TRBD2 might be the D (5 bases). The germline V and J ends were trimmed by 5 bases and 3 bases, with 17 bases remaining between them. Germline V gene lookup returns CDR1 SGHTA and CDR2 FQGNSA. The CDR3 contains 16 residues. The CDR3 DNA sequence: TGTGCCAGCAGCCCCTGGACCGGGGTTGACAAAAACATTCAGTACTTC. Translating gives CASSPWTGVDKNIQYF.

This clone was seen only a few times. The chain employs TRBV11-3 and TRBJ1-2; 11 bases map to TRBD1. V was clipped by 5 bases and J by 8 bases; unmatched bases: 7. This CDR3 contains 14 residues. The germline V gene encodes CDR1 SGHNT and CDR2 YENEEA. The CDR3 loop is CASSLGQGAGGYTF. The CDR3 coding sequence is TGTGCCAGCAGCCTCGGACAGGGGGCAGGAGGCTACACCTTC.

The chain combines TRBV30 with TRBJ1-6; 9 bases match TRBD1. Trimming at V came to 2 bases and at J to 6 bases, leaving 11 bases not matched to a gene. CDR1 is GTSNPN and CDR2 is SVGIG in the germline V gene (reference sequence). The length of the CDR3 is 17 residues. In DNA, the CDR3 is TGTGCCTGGAGTTACGCTACAGGGGGCTCGAGTAATTCACCCCTCCACTTT. Translating it yields CAWSYATGGSSNSPLHF.

The chain has TRBV6-6 and TRBJ1-5, with D perhaps TRBD1 (6 bases). The CDR3 has 16 residues. Trimming took off 0 bases at V and 7 bases at J, with 16 bases between the two ends. Germline CDR1 MNHNY, CDR2 SVGAGI (reference sequence). For the CDR3, the DNA is TGTGCCAGCAGTTACTCGCCCGCGGGGGCTAGACAGCCCCAGCATTTT. As protein: CASSYSPAGARQPQHF.

This chain uses TRBV4-3 with TRBJ2-1; 7 nucleotides align to TRBD1. This CDR3 contains 15 residues. Germline CDR1 and CDR2: LGHNA and YSLEER. After removal of 4 bases from V and 3 bases from J, the junction contained 6 bases not matched to a gene. As DNA, the CDR3 is TGCGCCAGCAGCCGCAGACCAGGGGGCTACAATGAGCAGTTCTTC. Residues: CASSRRPGGYNEQFF.

The chain carries TRBV2 and TRBJ2-1, with a possible D match to TRBD2 (5 bases). Trimming took off 4 bases at V and 0 bases at J, with 16 bases between the two ends. Germline V gene lookup returns CDR1 SNHLY and CDR2 FYNNEI. The CDR3 is 17 amino acids. CDR3: CASSGVRVWSSYNEQFF. CDR3 bases: TGTGCCAGCAGTGGGGTGAGGGTTTGGAGCTCCTACAATGAGCAGTTCTTC.

V gene TRBV2 combines with J gene TRBJ2-7; 8 positions match TRBD2. V shed 7 bases and J 0 bases; nucleotides not matched to a gene: 5. The CDR3 sequence is 14 residues long. CDR1 is SNHLY and CDR2 is FYNNEI in the germline V gene. CDR3 in amino acids: CASKVAGSSYEQYF. Here the CDR3 DNA reads TGTGCCAGCAAAGTAGCGGGGAGCTCCTACGAGCAGTACTTC.

This chain links TRBV4-1 with TRBJ2-7, with TRBD1 matching 8 bases. V dropped 4 bases and J dropped 2; count of bases not matched to a gene: 7. The germline gives CDR1 MGHRA, CDR2 YSYEKL. This CDR3 spans 15 amino acids. CDR3 amino acids: CASSLPDRATYEQYF. Written as DNA, the CDR3 is TGCGCCAGCAGCCTCCCGGACAGGGCGACCTACGAGCAGTACTTC.

V and J are TRBV7-8 and TRBJ2-7; possibly TRBD1 for D (6 bases). The CDR3 runs to 15 residues. V shed 5 bases and J shed 6 bases, with 20 bases lying between them. Germline assignment: CDR1 SGHVS and CDR2 FQNEAQ. The CDR3 sequence: CASSPGDAGASEQYF. The DNA for the CDR3 is TGTGCCAGCAGCCCGGGTGACGCAGGGGCGTCCGAGCAGTACTTC.

This clone occurred once. The rearrangement links TRBV10-1 to TRBJ1-1; a possible D gene is TRBD1 (5 bases). Germline values: CDR1 WNHNN, CDR2 SYGVQD (reference sequence). V was pared by 5 bases and J by 2 bases, with 12 bases between. The CDR3 spans 14 residues. The chain's CDR3 is CASSSSGLNTEAFF. The CDR3 region has the DNA TGCGCCAGCAGTTCCTCGGGACTAAACACTGAAGCTTTCTTT.

The V call is TRBV2, the J call TRBJ1-1; D possibly corresponds to TRBD1 (6 bases). The CDR3 length is 12 residues. CDR1 and CDR2 from the germline V gene are SNHLY and FYNNEI. V lost 10 bases, J lost 1 base, and 10 bases lay in between. Here the CDR3 DNA reads TGTGCCACCCGGACAGCGAACACTGAAGCTTTCTTT. It translates to CATRTANTEAFF.

This clone has only a few counts. The chain carries TRBV5-6 and TRBJ1-2; 10 bases fit TRBD1. The CDR3 consists of 14 residues. J gave up 7 bases and V 5 bases, and 8 bases lay outside the gene matches. The V gene's germline CDR1 is SGHDT and CDR2 YYEEEE. The CDR3 DNA is TGTGCCAGCAGGGGCGGACAGGGGGTTTTTGGCTACACCTTC. Amino acids: CASRGGQGVFGYTF. The whole variable domain, remainder taken from reference TRBV5-6 and TRBJ1-2, is DAGVTQSPTHLIKTRGQQVTLRCSPKSGHDTVSWYQQALGQGPQFIFQYYEEEERQRGNFPDRFSGHQFPNYSSELNVNALLLGDSALYLCASRGGQGVFGYTFGSGTRLTVV.

This rearrangement joins TRBV7-2 to TRBJ1-2; 9 bases agree with TRBD1. V trimming: 1 base; J trimming: 4 bases; junction bases outside the gene matches: 7. CDR1 and CDR2 (germline): SGHTA, FQGNSA. The CDR3 extends over 16 amino acids. DNA for the CDR3: TGTGCCAGCAGCTTAGTATTTACAGGGGGCAGCTATGGCTACACCTTC. Translated: CASSLVFTGGSYGYTF.

This chain uses TRBV9 with TRBJ2-1, with 10 positions matching TRBD2. Germline-derived CDR1 and CDR2 are SGDLS and YYNGEE. The CDR3 consists of 16 residues. V shed 0 bases, J shed 9 bases, and the junction held 9 bases outside the gene matches. The CDR3 reads CASSVVAAGGPSEQFF. DNA of the CDR3: TGTGCCAGCAGCGTAGTTGCAGCGGGGGGGCCGAGTGAGCAGTTCTTC. Using reference TRBV9 and TRBJ2-1 for the parts outside the CDR3, the full variable domain is DSGVTQTPKHLITATGQRVTLRCSPRSGDLSVYWYQQSLDQGLQFLIQYYNGEERAKGNILERFSAQQFPDLHSELNLSSLELGDSALYFCASSVVAAGGPSEQFFGPGTRLTVL.

The chain joins TRBV6-5 to TRBJ2-5; the match to TRBD2 covers 8 bases. This CDR3 has 13 residues. V was clipped by 2 bases and J by 6 bases; unmatched bases: 2. Germline V CDR1 and CDR2: MNHEY, SVGAGI. CDR3 nucleotide sequence: TGTGCCAGCAGTTACGAGCGGGGGAAGACCCAGTACTTC. Translating it yields CASSYERGKTQYF.

This chain links TRBV30 with TRBJ1-4; 7 bases are shared with TRBD1. Germline V gives CDR1 GTSNPN, CDR2 SVGIG (reference sequence). The CDR3 is made up of 15 amino acids. Trimming removed 3 bases from V and 0 bases from J; junction bases left unmatched: 4. The CDR3 protein is CAWSDTGATNEKLFF. CDR3 nucleotide sequence: TGTGCCTGGAGCGACACAGGGGCAACTAATGAAAAACTGTTTTTT.

The chain recombines TRBV2 with TRBJ1-3; the D gene is possibly TRBD1 (5 bases). The CDR3 is 15 residues long. V shed 3 bases and J shed 1 base, with 10 bases lying between them. The germline gives CDR1 SNHLY, CDR2 FYNNEI. Here the CDR3 reads CASSEEGPSGNTIYF. DNA for the CDR3: TGTGCCAGCAGTGAGGAGGGACCTTCTGGAAACACCATATATTTT.

The chain links TRBV4-1 to TRBJ1-5; tentatively, D is TRBD1 (5 bases). V lost 0 bases and J lost 5, with 14 bases in between. CDR3 size: 16 residues. Germline V gene sequence: CDR1 MGHRA, CDR2 YSYEKL. The CDR3 nucleotides read TGCGCCAGCAGCCAAGATATCGACAGACCCTATCAGCCCCAGCATTTT. As protein: CASSQDIDRPYQPQHF.

This chain links TRBV5-1 with TRBJ2-3, with 10 bases matching TRBD2. This CDR3 has 19 amino acids. J was trimmed by 2 bases and V by 7 bases; bases with no gene match: 19. Per germline, CDR1 SGHRS and CDR2 YFSETQ. This chain's CDR3 is CASAGGRGLAKGLTDTQYF. The CDR3 DNA reads TGCGCCAGCGCTGGGGGTCGGGGACTAGCGAAGGGCCTCACAGATACGCAGTATTTT.

This chain joins TRBV29-1 and TRBJ2-2, with TRBD1 matching over 7 bases. There are 12 residues in the CDR3. V lost 5 bases, J lost 7 bases, and 4 bases stayed unmatched. Germline assignment: CDR1 SQVTM and CDR2 ANQGSEA. In nucleotides, the CDR3 is TGCAGCGTTTCAGGGGGTGGCGGGGAGCTGTTTTTT. It codes for CSVSGGGGELFF.